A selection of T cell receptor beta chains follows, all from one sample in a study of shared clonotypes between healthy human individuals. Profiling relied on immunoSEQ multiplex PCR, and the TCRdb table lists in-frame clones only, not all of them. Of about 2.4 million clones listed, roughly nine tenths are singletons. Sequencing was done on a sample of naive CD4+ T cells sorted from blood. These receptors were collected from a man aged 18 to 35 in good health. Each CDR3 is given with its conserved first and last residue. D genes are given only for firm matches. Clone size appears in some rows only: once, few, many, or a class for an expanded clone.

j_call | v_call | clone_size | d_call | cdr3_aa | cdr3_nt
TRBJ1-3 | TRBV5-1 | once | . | CASSADARTTSGNTIYF | TGCGCCAGCAGCGCTGACGCGAGGACAACCTCTGGAAACACCATATATTTT
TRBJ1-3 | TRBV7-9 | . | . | CASSAGSVIGNTIYF | TGTGCCAGCAGCGCGGGATCCGTAATTGGAAACACCATATATTTT
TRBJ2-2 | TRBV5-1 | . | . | CASSLEGSNTGELFF | TGCGCCAGCAGCTTAGAAGGGTCCAACACCGGGGAGCTGTTTTTT
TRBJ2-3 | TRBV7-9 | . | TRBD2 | CASGLSGGTDTQYF | TGTGCCAGCGGGCTTAGCGGGGGCACAGATACGCAGTATTTT
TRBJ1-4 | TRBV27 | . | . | CASSLSGGKLFF | TGTGCCAGCAGTTTATCAGGGGGGAAACTGTTTTTT
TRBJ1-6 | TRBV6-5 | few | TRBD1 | CASSPTGERSPLHF | TGTGCCAGCAGTCCGACAGGGGAACGTTCACCCCTCCACTTT
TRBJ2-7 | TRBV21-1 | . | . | CASSKAVREGYEQYF | TGTGCCAGCAGCAAAGCTGTCAGGGAAGGCTACGAGCAGTACTTC
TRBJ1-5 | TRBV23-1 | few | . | CASSQDQPQHF | TGCGCCAGCAGTCAAGATCAGCCCCAGCATTTT
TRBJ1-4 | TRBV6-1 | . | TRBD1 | CASSLTGVNEKLFF | TGTGCCAGCAGCTTGACAGGGGTTAATGAAAAACTGTTTTTT
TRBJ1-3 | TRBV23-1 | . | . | CASSLSTGNTIYF | TGCGCCAGCAGTCTATCGACCGGAAACACCATATATTTT
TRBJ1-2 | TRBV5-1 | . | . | CASSLFGGEDGYTF | TGCGCCAGCAGCTTGTTCGGTGGGGAAGATGGCTACACCTTC
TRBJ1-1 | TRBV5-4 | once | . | CASSLLAEAFF | TGTGCCAGCAGCTTGCTAGCTGAAGCTTTCTTT
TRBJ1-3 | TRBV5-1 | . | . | CASSLAPDSRSGNTIYF | TGCGCCAGCAGCTTGGCTCCGGACAGTCGCTCTGGAAACACCATATATTTT
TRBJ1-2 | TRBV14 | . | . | CASSQDPPTVGGYTF | TGTGCCAGCAGCCAAGATCCCCCGACAGTCGGTGGCTACACCTTC
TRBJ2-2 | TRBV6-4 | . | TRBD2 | CASRTSEGTGELFF | TGTGCCAGCAGGACTAGCGAGGGCACCGGGGAGCTGTTTTTT
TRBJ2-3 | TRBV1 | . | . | CTSSQDSQREGHTDTQYF | TGCACCAGCAGCCAAGATTCTCAACGGGAGGGCCACACAGATACGCAGTATTTT
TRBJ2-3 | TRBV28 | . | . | CASTPGGLQGETDTQYF | TGTGCCAGCACCCCTGGGGGGCTGCAGGGGGAAACAGATACGCAGTATTTT
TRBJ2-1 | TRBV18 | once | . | CASSWGAVYNEQFF | TGTGCCAGCTCCTGGGGAGCGGTGTACAATGAGCAGTTCTTC
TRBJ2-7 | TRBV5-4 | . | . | CASSFSGSGVYEQYF | TGTGCCAGCAGCTTCTCAGGGAGTGGGGTCTACGAGCAGTACTTC
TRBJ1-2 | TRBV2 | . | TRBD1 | CASRHPGQGSDYDYTF | TGTGCCAGCAGGCACCCGGGACAGGGTTCCGACTATGACTACACCTTC
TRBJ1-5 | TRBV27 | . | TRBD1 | CASSLGGQGGFSNQPQHF | TGTGCCAGCAGTTTGGGAGGACAGGGGGGATTTAGCAATCAGCCCCAGCATTTT
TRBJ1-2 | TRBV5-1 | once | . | CASSLAPDNYGYTF | TGCGCCAGCAGCTTGGCCCCAGACAACTATGGCTACACCTTC
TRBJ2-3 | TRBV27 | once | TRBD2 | CASSLRLAGADTQYF | TGTGCCAGCAGTTTACGGCTAGCGGGAGCGGATACGCAGTATTTT
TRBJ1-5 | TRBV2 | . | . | CASSGGLGRNQPQHF | TGTGCCAGTAGTGGGGGGCTGGGGCGCAATCAGCCCCAGCATTTT
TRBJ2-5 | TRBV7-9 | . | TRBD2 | CASSPSGAGGETQYF | TGTGCCAGCAGCCCAAGCGGTGCGGGGGGCGAGACCCAGTACTTC
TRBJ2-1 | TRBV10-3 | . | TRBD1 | CAISEQTGGAGNEQFF | TGTGCCATCAGTGAACAAACAGGGGGCGCAGGTAATGAGCAGTTCTTC
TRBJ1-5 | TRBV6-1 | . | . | CASSAMAGPGQPQHF | TGTGCCAGCAGTGCTATGGCGGGGCCCGGTCAGCCCCAGCATTTT
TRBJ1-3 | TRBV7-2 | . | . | CASSVNRVTASGNTIYF | TGTGCCAGCAGCGTAAACAGGGTTACGGCCTCTGGAAACACCATATATTTT
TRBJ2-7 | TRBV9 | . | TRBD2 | CASSVAAGGFYEQYF | TGTGCCAGCAGCGTAGCGGCGGGGGGGTTCTACGAGCAGTACTTC
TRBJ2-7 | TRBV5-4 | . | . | CASSLTASNYEQYF | TGTGCCAGCAGCTTGACGGCTAGCAACTACGAGCAGTACTTC
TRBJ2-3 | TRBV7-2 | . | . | CASSPVLGLGDTQYF | TGTGCCAGCAGCCCCGTGCTGGGTTTGGGAGATACGCAGTATTTT
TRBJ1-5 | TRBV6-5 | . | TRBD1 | CASSRDRGPSQPQHF | TGTGCCAGCAGTCGGGACAGGGGGCCCTCTCAGCCCCAGCATTTT
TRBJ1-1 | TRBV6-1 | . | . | CASSELGAARMAFF | TGTGCCAGCAGTGAACTTGGGGCAGCGAGGATGGCTTTCTTT
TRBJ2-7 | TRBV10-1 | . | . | CASSSYKISHEQYF | TGCGCCAGCAGTTCCTACAAGATCAGCCACGAGCAGTACTTC
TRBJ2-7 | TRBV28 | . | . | CASSLIRKGGYEQYF | TGTGCCAGCAGTTTAATAAGGAAGGGGGGTTACGAGCAGTACTTC
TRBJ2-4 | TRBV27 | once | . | CASSPVRDGKFQYF | TGTGCCAGCAGTCCAGTCCGGGACGGGAAGTTTCAGTACTTC